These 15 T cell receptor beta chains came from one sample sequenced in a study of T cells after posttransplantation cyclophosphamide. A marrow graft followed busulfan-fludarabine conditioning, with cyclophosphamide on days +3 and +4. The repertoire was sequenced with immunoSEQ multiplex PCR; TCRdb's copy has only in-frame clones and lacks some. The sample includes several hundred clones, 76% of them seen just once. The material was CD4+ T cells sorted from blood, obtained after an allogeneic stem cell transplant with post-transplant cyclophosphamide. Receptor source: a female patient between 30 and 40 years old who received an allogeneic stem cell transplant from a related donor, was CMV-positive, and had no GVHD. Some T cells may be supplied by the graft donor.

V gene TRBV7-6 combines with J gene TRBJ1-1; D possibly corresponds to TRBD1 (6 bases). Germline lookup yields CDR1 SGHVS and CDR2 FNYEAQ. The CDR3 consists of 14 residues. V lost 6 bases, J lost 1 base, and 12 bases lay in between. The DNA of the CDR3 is TGTGCCAGCAGTTCCGGACAGCCGAACACTGAAGCTTTCTTT. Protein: CASSSGQPNTEAFF.

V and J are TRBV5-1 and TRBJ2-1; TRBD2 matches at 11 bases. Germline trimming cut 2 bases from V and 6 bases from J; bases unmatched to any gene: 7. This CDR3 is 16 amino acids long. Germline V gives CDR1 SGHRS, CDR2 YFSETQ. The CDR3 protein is CASSLRASGGINEQFF. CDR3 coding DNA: TGCGCCAGCAGCTTAAGGGCTAGCGGGGGGATCAATGAGCAGTTCTTC.

CDR3 nucleotides: TGTGCCAGCAGGGTTACAGGATTCACAGATACGCAGTATTTT. This codes for CASRVTGFTDTQYF. This chain connects TRBV6-5 to TRBJ2-3; maybe TRBD1 (5 bases). In germline, CDR1 is MNHEY, CDR2 SVGAGI. With 6 bases removed from V and 2 bases from J, the gap between germline ends came to 12 bases. This CDR3 is 14 amino acids long.

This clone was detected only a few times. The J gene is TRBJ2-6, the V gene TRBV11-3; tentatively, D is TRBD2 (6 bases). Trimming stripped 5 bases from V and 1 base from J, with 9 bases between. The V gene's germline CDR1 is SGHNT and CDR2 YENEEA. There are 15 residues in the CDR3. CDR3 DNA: TGTGCCAGCAGCCATGGGGGGTCTGGGGCCAACGTCCTGACTTTC. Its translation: CASSHGGSGANVLTF.

This CDR3 reads CASSATERVTDNEQFF. DNA for the CDR3: TGTGCCAGCAGCGCCACCGAGCGGGTGACTGACAATGAGCAGTTCTTC. The chain employs TRBV9 and TRBJ2-1, with D maybe TRBD2 (6 bases). This CDR3 region has 16 residues. The germline V gene encodes CDR1 SGDLS and CDR2 YYNGEE. V was trimmed by 3 bases and J by 5 bases, leaving 18 bases between them.

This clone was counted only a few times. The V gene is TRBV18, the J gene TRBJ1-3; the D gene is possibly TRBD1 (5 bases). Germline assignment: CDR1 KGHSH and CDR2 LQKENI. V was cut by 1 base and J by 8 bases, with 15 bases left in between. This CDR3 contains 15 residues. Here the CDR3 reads CASSPQTVRGDTIYF. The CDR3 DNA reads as TGTGCCAGCTCACCACAAACTGTCCGGGGGGACACCATATATTTT.

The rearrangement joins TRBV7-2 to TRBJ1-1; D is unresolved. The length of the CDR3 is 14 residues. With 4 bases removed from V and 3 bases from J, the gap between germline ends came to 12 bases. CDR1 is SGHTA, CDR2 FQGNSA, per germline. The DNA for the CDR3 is TGTGCCAGCAGCTACAGTCCCGGGGACACTGAAGCTTTCTTT. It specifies CASSYSPGDTEAFF.

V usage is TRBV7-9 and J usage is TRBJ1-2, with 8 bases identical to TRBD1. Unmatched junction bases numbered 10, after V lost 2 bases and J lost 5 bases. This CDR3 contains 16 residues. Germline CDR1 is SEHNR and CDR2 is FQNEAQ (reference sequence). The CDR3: CASSLSGVDRDYGYTF. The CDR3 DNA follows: TGTGCCAGCAGCTTAAGCGGGGTGGACAGGGATTATGGCTACACCTTC. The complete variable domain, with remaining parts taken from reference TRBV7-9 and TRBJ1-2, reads DTGVSQNPRHKITKRGQNVTFRCDPISEHNRLYWYRQTLGQGPEFLTYFQNEAQLEKSRLLSDRFSAERPKGSFSTLEIQRTEQGDSAMYLCASSLSGVDRDYGYTFGSGTRLTVV.

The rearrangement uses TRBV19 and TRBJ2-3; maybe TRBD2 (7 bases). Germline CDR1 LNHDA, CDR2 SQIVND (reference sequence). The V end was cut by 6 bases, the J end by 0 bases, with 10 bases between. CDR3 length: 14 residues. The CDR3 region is CASSGGPSTDTQYF. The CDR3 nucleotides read TGTGCCAGTAGCGGGGGGCCGAGCACAGATACGCAGTATTTT.

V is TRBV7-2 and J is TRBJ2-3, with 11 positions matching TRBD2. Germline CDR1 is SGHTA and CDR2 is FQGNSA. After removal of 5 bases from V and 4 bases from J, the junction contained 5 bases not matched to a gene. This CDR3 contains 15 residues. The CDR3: CASSLSGGAPDTQYF. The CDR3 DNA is TGTGCCAGCAGCCTTAGCGGGGGGGCCCCAGATACGCAGTATTTT. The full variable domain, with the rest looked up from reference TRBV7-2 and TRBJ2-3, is GAGVSQSPSNKVTEKGKDVELRCDPISGHTALYWYRQSLGQGLEFLIYFQGNSAPDKSGLPSDRFSAERTGGSVSTLTIQRTQQEDSAVYLCASSLSGGAPDTQYFGPGTRLTVL.

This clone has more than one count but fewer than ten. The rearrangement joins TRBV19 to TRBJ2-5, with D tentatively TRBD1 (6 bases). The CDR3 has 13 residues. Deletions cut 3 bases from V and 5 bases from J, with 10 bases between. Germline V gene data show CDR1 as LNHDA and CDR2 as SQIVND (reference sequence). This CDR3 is CASSISGAETQYF. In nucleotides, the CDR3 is TGTGCCAGTAGTATCTCAGGGGCTGAGACCCAGTACTTC.

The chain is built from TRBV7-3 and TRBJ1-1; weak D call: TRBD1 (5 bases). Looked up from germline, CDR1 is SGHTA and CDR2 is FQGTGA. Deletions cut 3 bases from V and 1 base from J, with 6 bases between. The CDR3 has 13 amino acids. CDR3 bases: TGTGCCAGCAGCTTCAGGGCGAACACTGAAGCTTTCTTT. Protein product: CASSFRANTEAFF.

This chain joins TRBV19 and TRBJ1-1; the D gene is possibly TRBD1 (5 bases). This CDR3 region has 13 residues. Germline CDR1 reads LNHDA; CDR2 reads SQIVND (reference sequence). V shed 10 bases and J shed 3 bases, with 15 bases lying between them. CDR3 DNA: TGTGCCACCTCAGGGAAAGGGTACACTGAAGCTTTCTTT. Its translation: CATSGKGYTEAFF. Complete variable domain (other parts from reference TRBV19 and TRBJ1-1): DGGITQSPKYLFRKEGQNVTLSCEQNLNHDAMYWYRQDPGQGLRLIYYSQIVNDFQKGDIAEGYSVSREKKESFPLTVTSAQKNPTAFYLCATSGKGYTEAFFGQGTRLTVV.

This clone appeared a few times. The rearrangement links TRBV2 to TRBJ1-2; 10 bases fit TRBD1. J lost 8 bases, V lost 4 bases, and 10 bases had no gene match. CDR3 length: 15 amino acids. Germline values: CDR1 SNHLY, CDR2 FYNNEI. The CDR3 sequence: CASSGWTGGRGGYTF. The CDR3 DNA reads TGTGCCAGCAGTGGATGGACAGGGGGAAGGGGAGGCTACACCTTC.

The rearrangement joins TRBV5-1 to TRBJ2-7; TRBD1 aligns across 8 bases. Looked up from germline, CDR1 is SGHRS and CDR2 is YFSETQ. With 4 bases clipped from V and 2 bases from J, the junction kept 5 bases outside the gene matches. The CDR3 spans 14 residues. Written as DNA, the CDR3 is TGCGCCAGCAGCGGACGACAGGGGACCTACGAGCAGTACTTC. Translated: CASSGRQGTYEQYF.